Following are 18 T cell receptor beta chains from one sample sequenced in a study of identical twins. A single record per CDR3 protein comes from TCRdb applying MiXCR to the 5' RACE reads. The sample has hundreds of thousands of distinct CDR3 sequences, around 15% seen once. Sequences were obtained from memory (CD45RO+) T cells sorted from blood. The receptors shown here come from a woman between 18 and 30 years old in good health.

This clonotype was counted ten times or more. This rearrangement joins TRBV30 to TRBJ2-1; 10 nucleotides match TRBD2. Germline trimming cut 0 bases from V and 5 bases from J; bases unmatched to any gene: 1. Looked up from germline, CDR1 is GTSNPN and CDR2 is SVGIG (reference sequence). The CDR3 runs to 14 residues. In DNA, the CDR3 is TGTGCCTGGAGTGTTAGCGGGAGGAACAATGAGCAGTTCTTC. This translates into CAWSVSGRNNEQFF.

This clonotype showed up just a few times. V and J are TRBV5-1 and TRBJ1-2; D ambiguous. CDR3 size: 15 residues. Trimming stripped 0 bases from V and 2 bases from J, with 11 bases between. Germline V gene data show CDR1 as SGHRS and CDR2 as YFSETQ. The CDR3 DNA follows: TGCGCCAGCAGCTTGGGCCTAGGGATCAACTATGGCTACACCTTC. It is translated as CASSLGLGINYGYTF.

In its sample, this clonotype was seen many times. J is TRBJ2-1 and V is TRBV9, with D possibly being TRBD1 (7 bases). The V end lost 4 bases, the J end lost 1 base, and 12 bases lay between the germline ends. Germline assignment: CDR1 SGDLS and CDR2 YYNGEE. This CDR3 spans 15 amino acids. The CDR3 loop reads CASSSQGGSYNEQFF. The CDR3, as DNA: TGTGCCAGCAGCAGCCAGGGGGGTTCCTACAATGAGCAGTTCTTC.

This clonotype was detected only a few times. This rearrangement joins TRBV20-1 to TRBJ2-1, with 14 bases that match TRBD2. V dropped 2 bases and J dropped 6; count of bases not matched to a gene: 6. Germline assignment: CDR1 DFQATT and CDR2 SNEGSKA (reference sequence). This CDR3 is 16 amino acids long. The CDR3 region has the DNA TGCAGTGCTAGAAAAATCGGACTAGCGGGAGGCAATGAGCAGTTCTTC. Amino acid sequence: CSARKIGLAGGNEQFF.

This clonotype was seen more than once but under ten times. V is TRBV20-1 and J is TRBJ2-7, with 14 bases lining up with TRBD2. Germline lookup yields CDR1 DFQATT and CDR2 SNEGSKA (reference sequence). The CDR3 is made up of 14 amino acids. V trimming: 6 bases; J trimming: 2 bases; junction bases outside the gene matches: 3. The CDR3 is CSAGLAGGPYEQYF. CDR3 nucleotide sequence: TGCAGTGCAGGACTAGCGGGGGGACCCTACGAGCAGTACTTC.

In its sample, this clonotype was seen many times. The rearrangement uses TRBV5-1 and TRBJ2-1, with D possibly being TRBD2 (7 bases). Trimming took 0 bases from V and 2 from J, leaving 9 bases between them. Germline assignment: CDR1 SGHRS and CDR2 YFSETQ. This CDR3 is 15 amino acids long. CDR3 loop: CASSLGGGTYNEQFF. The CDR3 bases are TGCGCCAGCAGCTTGGGCGGGGGCACCTACAATGAGCAGTTCTTC.

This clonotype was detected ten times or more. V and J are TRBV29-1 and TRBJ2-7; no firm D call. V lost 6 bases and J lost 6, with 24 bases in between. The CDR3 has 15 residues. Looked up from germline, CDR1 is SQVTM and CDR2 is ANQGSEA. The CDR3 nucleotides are TGCAGCGTCCTTAATTTGAGGACGGGTACGGGCGAGCAGTACTTC. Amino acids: CSVLNLRTGTGEQYF.

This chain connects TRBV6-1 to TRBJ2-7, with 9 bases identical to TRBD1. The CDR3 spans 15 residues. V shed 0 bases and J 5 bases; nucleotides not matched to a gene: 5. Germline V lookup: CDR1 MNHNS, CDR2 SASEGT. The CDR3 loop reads CASSEAGQGPHEQYF. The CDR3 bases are TGTGCCAGCAGTGAAGCGGGACAGGGTCCCCACGAGCAGTACTTC.

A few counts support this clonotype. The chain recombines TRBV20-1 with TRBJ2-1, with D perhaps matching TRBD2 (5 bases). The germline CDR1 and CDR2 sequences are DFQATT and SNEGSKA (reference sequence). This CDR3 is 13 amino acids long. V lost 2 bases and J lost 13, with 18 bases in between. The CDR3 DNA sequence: TGCAGTGCTAGATTGTTTTTGTCGGGATCCCAGTTCTTC. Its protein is CSARLFLSGSQFF.

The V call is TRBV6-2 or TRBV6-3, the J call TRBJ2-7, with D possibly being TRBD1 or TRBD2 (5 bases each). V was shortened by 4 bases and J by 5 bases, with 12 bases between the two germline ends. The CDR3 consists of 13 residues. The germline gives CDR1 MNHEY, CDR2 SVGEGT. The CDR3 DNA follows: TGTGCCAGCAGTTTGAGGGGAGCCAACGAGCAGTACTTC. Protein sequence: CASSLRGANEQYF.

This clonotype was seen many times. The chain's CDR3 is CSAPRGGEQFF. For the CDR3, the DNA is TGCAGTGCCCCGCGGGGGGGTGAGCAGTTCTTC. This chain connects TRBV20-1 to TRBJ2-1, with 9 bases that match TRBD2. Germline V lookup: CDR1 DFQATT, CDR2 SNEGSKA (reference sequence). The CDR3 runs 11 residues. The junction had 3 bases not matched to a gene; V was cut back by 6 bases and J by 9 bases.

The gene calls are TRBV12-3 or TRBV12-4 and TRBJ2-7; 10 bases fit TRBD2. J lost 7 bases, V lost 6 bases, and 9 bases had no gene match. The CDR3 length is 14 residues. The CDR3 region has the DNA TGTGCCAGCAGCCATCTAGCGGGGGCTGAAGAGCAGTACTTC. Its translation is CASSHLAGAEEQYF.

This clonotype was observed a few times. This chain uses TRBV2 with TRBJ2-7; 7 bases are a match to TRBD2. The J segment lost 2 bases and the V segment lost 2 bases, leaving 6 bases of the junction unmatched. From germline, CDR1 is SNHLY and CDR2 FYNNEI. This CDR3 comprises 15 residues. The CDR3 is CASSEFGGRPYEQYF. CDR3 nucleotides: TGTGCCAGCAGTGAATTTGGCGGGAGACCCTACGAGCAGTACTTC.

In DNA form, the CDR3 reads TGTGCCAGCAGTTACCCCCGGGCAAATTCTATTTACAATGAGCAGTTCTTC. Translated, it gives CASSYPRANSIYNEQFF. The chain is built from TRBV6-2 or TRBV6-3 and TRBJ2-1; D remains ambiguous. The CDR3 contains 17 residues. CDR1 MNHEY and CDR2 SVGEGT come from the germline V gene. V was trimmed by 2 bases and J by 4 bases, leaving 18 bases between them.

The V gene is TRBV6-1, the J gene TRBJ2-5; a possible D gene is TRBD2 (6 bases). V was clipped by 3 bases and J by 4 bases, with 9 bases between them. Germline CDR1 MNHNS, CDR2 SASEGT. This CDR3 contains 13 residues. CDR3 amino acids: CASSDLRGETQYF. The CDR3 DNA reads TGTGCCAGCAGTGATCTGCGGGGAGAGACCCAGTACTTC.

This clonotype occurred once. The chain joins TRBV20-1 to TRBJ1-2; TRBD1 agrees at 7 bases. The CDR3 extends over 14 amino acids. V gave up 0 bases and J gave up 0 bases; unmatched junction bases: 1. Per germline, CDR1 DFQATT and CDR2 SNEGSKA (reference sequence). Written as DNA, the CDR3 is TGCAGTGCTAGAGATGGGACAGCTAACTATGGCTACACCTTC. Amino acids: CSARDGTANYGYTF.

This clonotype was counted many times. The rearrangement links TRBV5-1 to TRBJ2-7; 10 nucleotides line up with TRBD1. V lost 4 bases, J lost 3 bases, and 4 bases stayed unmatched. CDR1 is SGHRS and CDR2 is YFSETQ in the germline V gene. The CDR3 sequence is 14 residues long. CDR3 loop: CASSRTGGDYEQYF. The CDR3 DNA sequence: TGCGCCAGCAGCAGGACAGGGGGAGACTACGAGCAGTACTTC.

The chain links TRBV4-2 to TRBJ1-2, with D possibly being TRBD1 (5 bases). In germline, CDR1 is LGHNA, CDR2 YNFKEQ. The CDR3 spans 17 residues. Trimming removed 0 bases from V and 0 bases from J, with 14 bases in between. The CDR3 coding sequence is TGTGCCAGCAGCCAAGATAGGAAGGGGTCGTCTAACTATGGCTACACCTTC. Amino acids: CASSQDRKGSSNYGYTF.